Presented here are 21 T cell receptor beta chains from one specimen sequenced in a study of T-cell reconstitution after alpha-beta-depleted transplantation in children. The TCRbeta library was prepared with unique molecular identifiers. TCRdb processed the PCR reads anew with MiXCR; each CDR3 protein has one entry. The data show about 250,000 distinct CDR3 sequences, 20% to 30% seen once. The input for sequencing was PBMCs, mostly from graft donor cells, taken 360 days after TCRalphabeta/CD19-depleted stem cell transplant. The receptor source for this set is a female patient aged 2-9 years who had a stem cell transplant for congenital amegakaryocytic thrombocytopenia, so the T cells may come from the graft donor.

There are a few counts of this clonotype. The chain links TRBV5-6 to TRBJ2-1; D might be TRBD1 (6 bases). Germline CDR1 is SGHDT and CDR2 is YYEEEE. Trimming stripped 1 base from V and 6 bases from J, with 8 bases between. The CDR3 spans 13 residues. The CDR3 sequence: CASSLWGPNEQFF. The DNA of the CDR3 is TGTGCCAGCAGCTTGTGGGGGCCCAATGAGCAGTTCTTC.

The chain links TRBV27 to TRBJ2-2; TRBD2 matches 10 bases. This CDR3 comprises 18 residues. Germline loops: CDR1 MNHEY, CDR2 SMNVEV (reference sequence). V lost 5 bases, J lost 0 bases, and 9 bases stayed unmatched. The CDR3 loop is CASSPPRTSGSNTGELFF. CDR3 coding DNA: TGTGCCAGCAGTCCGCCCCGGACTAGCGGATCGAACACCGGGGAGCTGTTTTTT.

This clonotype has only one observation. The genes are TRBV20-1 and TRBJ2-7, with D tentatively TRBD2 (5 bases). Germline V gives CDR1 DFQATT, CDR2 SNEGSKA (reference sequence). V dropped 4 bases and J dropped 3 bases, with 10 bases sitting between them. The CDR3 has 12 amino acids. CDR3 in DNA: TGCAGTGCTAAGTCGGGATTCTACGAGCAGTACTTC. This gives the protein CSAKSGFYEQYF.

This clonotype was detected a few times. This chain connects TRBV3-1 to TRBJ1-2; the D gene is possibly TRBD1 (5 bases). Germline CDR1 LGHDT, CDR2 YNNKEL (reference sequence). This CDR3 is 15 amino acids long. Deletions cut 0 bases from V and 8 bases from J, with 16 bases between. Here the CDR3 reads CASSQDTLQGSGYTF. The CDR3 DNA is TGTGCCAGCAGCCAAGATACGCTCCAGGGAAGCGGCTACACCTTC.

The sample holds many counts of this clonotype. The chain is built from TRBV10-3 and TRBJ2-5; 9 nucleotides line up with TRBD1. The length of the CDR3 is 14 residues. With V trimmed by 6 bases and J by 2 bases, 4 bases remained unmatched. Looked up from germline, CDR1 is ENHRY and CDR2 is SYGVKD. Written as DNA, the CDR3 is TGTGCCATCAGCTGGACAGGGGATCAAGAGACCCAGTACTTC. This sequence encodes CAISWTGDQETQYF.

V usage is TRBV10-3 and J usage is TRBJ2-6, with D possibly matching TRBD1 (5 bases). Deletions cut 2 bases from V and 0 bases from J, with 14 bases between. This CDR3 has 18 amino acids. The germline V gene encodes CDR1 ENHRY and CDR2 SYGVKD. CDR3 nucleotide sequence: TGTGCCATCAGTGAGGTCAGGGCCGCACCCTCTGGGGCCAACGTCCTGACTTTC. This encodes CAISEVRAAPSGANVLTF.

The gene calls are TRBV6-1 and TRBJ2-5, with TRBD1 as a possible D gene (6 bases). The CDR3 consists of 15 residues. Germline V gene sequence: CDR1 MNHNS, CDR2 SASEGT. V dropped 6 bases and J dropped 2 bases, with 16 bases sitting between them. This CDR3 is CASSPTGVIQETQYF. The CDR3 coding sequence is TGTGCCAGCAGCCCGACAGGAGTAATTCAAGAGACCCAGTACTTC.

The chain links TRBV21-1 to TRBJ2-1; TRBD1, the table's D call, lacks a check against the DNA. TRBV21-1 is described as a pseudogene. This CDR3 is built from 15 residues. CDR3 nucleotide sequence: TGTGCCAGCAGCAAAGGTATATGTAGGGGCAATGAGCAGTTCTTC. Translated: CASSKGICRGNEQFF.

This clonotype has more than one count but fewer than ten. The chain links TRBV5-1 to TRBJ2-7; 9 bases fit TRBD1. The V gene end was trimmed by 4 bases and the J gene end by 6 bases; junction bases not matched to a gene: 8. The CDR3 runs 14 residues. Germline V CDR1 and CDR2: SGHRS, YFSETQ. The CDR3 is CASSLTGGKTEQYF. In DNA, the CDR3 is TGCGCCAGCAGCCTAACAGGGGGCAAAACCGAGCAGTACTTC.

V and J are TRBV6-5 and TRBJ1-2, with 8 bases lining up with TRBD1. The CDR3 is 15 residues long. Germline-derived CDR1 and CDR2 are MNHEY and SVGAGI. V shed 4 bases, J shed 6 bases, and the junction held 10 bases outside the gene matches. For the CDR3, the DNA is TGTGCCAGCAGTTTTGCCTCGCAGGGGGCTGATGGCTACACCTTC. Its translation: CASSFASQGADGYTF.

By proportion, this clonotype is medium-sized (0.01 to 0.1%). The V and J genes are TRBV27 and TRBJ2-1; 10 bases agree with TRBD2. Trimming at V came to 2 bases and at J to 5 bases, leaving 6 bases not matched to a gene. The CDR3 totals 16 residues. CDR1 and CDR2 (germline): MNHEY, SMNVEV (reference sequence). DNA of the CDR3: TGTGCCAGCAGTTTAATCCCTAGCGGGGGAGACAATGAGCAGTTCTTC. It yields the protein CASSLIPSGGDNEQFF.

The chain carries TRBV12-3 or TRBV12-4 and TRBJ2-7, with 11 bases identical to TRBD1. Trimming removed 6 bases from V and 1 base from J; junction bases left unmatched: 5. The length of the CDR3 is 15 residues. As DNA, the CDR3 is TGTGCCAGCAGGAAAGGGACAGGGGGTTCCTACGAGCAGTACTTC. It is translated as CASRKGTGGSYEQYF.

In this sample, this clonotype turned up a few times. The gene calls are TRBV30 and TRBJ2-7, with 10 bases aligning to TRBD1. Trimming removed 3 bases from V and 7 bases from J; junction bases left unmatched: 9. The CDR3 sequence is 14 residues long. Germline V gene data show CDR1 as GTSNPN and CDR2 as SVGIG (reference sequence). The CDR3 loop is CAWRDRDRGKEQYF. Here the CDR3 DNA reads TGTGCCTGGAGGGATCGGGACAGGGGAAAGGAGCAGTACTTC.

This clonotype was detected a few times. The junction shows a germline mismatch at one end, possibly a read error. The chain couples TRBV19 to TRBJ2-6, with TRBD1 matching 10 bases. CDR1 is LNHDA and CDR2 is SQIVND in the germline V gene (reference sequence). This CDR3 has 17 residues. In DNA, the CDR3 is TGTGCCAGCTCCGGGACAGGGGCTCCTTCTGGGGCCAACGTCCTGACCTTC. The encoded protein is CASSGTGAPSGANVLTF.

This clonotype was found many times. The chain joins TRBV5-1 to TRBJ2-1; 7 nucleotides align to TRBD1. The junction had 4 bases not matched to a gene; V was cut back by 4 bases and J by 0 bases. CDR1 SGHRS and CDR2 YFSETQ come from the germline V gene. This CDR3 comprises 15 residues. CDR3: CASSSRTGSYNEQFF. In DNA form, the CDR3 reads TGCGCCAGCAGCAGTCGGACAGGCTCCTACAATGAGCAGTTCTTC.

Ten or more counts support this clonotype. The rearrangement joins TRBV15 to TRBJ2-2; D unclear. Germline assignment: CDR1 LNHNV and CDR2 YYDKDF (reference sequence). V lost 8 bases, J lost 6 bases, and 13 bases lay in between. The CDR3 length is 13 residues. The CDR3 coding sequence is TGTGCCACCGCGAAGATGGGTGCCGGGGAGCTGTTTTTT. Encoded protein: CATAKMGAGELFF.

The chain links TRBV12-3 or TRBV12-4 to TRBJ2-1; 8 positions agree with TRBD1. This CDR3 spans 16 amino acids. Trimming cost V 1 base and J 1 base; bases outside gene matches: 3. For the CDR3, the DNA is TGTGCCAGCAGTTTAGGGACAGGGTGGTCCTACAATGAGCAGTTCTTC. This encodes CASSLGTGWSYNEQFF.

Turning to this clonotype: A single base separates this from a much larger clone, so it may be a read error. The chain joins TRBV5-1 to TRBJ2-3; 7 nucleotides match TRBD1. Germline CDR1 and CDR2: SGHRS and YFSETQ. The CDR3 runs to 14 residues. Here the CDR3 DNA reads TGCGCCAGCAGATTGGGACAGTCCACAGATACGCGGTATTTT. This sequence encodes CASRLGQSTDTRYF. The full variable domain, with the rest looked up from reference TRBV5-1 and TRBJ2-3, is KAGVTQTPRYLIKTRGQQVTLSCSPISGHRSVSWYQQTPGQGLQFLFEYFSETQRNKGNFPGRFSGRQFSNSRSEMNVSTLELGDSALYLCASRLGQSTDTRYFGPGTRLTVL.

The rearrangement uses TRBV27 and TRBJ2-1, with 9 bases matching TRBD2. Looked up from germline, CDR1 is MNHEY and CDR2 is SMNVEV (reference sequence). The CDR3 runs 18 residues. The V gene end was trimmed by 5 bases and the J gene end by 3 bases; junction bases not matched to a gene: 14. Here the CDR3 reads CASSPIATLAGIYNEQFF. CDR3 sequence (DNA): TGTGCCAGCAGTCCCATCGCAACCCTAGCGGGAATCTACAATGAGCAGTTCTTC.

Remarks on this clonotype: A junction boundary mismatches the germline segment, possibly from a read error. CDR3 sequence reads: CASSPKNQGQF. CDR3 nucleotide sequence: TGTGCCAGCAGTCCTAAAAATCAAGGACAGTTC. The chain employs TRBV2 and TRBJ1-2, with D possibly matching TRBD1 (6 bases). The CDR3 is 11 amino acids. The germline V gene encodes CDR1 SNHLY and CDR2 FYNNEI. The variable domain in full, with the rest retrieved from reference TRBV2 and TRBJ1-2, is EPEVTQTPSHQVTQMGQEVILRCVPISNHLYFYWYRQILGQKVEFLVSFYNNEISEKSEIFDDQFSVERPDGSNFTLKIRSTKLEDSAMYFCASSPKNQGQFGSGTRLTVV.

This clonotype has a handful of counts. The CDR3 DNA follows: TGTGCCAGCAGTCCCCCGAGGACAGGCCGCTACAATGAGCAGTTCTTC. Translated, it gives CASSPPRTGRYNEQFF. The chain carries TRBV12-3 or TRBV12-4 and TRBJ2-1, with 7 bases lining up with TRBD1. V was pared by 5 bases and J by 3 bases, with 10 bases of the junction left unmatched. The CDR3 consists of 16 residues.